The 18 T cell receptor beta chains listed next were all sequenced from one sample in a study of cytomegalovirus exposure and HLA in healthy donors. It was with 60 Vbeta and 13 Jbeta primers that the PCR ran. Produced via immunoSEQ multiplex PCR; TCRdb's table is partial and in-frame only. The sample includes 90,000 to 120,000 clones, roughly four fifths of them seen just once. Sequenced: PBMCs. These TCRs come from a male donor in good health and CMV-seropositive.

The chain has TRBV4-2 and TRBJ2-3, with TRBD2 identical over 9 bases. Germline loops: CDR1 LGHNA, CDR2 YNFKEQ. The CDR3 covers 15 residues. V lost 1 base and J lost 9; bases outside the gene matches: 8. Here the CDR3 DNA reads TGTGCCAGCAGCCAAGCTGGCGGGGGGGTAGTCACGCAGTATTTT. It is translated as CASSQAGGGVVTQYF.

This clone has a handful of counts. The chain combines TRBV4-1 with TRBJ2-5; the D gene is possibly TRBD2 (5 bases). Looked up from germline, CDR1 is MGHRA and CDR2 is YSYEKL. The CDR3 consists of 14 residues. V lost 3 bases to trimming and J lost 3 bases, with 11 bases between them. In nucleotides, the CDR3 is TGCGCCAGCAGCCACGGACGGGGAGAAGAGACCCAGTACTTC. Translating gives CASSHGRGEETQYF.

This clone was detected only a few times. The rearrangement links TRBV23-1 to TRBJ1-6; TRBD1 is a possible D gene (5 bases). TRBV23-1 is an ORF; its function is uncertain. V was clipped by 10 bases and J by 0 bases, with 10 bases between them. This CDR3 comprises 14 residues. DNA of the CDR3: TGCGCCAACGGGGGGGGCTCCTATAATTCACCCCTCCACTTT. Translating it yields CANGGGSYNSPLHF.

The chain uses TRBV5-8 and TRBJ2-7; 11 positions match TRBD2. V was clipped by 0 bases and J by 2 bases; unmatched bases: 7. There are 17 residues in the CDR3. Per germline, CDR1 SGHTS and CDR2 YDEGEE. The CDR3 nucleotides read TGTGCCAGCAGCTTGGATGCTAGCGGGGGGACAGCCTACGAGCAGTACTTC. Protein: CASSLDASGGTAYEQYF. Looking up the rest from reference TRBV5-8 and TRBJ2-7 gives the full variable domain: EAGVTQSPTHLIKTRGQQATLRCSPISGHTSVYWYQQALGLGLQFLLWYDEGEERNRGNFPPRFSGRQFPNYSSELNVNALELEDSALYLCASSLDASGGTAYEQYFGPGTRLTVT.

The chain links TRBV18 to TRBJ1-5, with 7 bases identical to TRBD1. After removal of 1 base from V and 6 bases from J, the junction contained 6 bases not matched to a gene. CDR3 length: 15 residues. Germline-derived CDR1 and CDR2 are KGHSH and LQKENI. CDR3 sequence (DNA): TGTGCCAGCTCACCACAGGGGGCGGGGAGTCAGCCCCAGCATTTT. It specifies CASSPQGAGSQPQHF.

The gene calls are TRBV7-8 and TRBJ2-1; 11 nucleotides line up with TRBD2. This CDR3 contains 17 residues. Trimming removed 5 bases from V and 0 bases from J; junction bases left unmatched: 6. The germline V gene encodes CDR1 SGHVS and CDR2 FQNEAQ. The CDR3 DNA reads TGTGCCAGCAGCCCGGGACTAGCGGTGAGCTCCTACAATGAGCAGTTCTTC. Encoded protein: CASSPGLAVSSYNEQFF. The whole variable domain, remainder taken from reference TRBV7-8 and TRBJ2-1, is GAGVSQSPRYKVAKRGQDVALRCDPISGHVSLFWYQQALGQGPEFLTYFQNEAQLDKSGLPSDRFFAERPEGSVSTLKIQRTQQEDSAVYLCASSPGLAVSSYNEQFFGPGTRLTVL.

V is TRBV9 and J is TRBJ2-5; 10 bases line up with TRBD1. The CDR3 covers 14 residues. Trimming cost V 6 bases and J 4 bases; bases outside gene matches: 6. CDR1 and CDR2 from the germline V gene are SGDLS and YYNGEE. The CDR3 DNA is TGTGCCAGCACCCGGGACAGGGGTGCAGAGACCCAGTACTTC. It specifies CASTRDRGAETQYF. Using reference TRBV9 and TRBJ2-5 for the parts outside the CDR3, the full variable domain is DSGVTQTPKHLITATGQRVTLRCSPRSGDLSVYWYQQSLDQGLQFLIQYYNGEERAKGNILERFSAQQFPDLHSELNLSSLELGDSALYFCASTRDRGAETQYFGPGTRLLVL.

CDR3: CASSLGATQHF. The CDR3 nucleotides are TGTGCCAGCAGCTTAGGTGCTACCCAGCATTTT. The chain links TRBV7-8 to TRBJ1-5, with D hard to call. CDR1 is SGHVS and CDR2 is FQNEAQ in the germline V gene. The V and J ends lost 1 base and 11 bases respectively, with 6 bases between them. The CDR3 length is 11 residues.

This chain links TRBV7-3 with TRBJ1-1; D perhaps matches TRBD1 (5 bases). The CDR3 runs 14 residues. Trimming left V 5 bases short and J 3 bases short, with 13 bases between. Germline values: CDR1 SGHTA, CDR2 FQGTGA. The chain's CDR3 is CASSPTARDTEAFF. CDR3 DNA: TGTGCCAGCAGCCCGACAGCCCGTGACACTGAAGCTTTCTTT.

The gene calls are TRBV7-3 and TRBJ1-1, with D unclear. Germline V gene data show CDR1 as SGHTA and CDR2 as FQGTGA. This CDR3 has 16 amino acids. Trimming cost V 0 bases and J 0 bases, with 11 bases left between them. CDR3 sequence reads: CASSLTKLALNTEAFF. The CDR3 nucleotides are TGTGCCAGCAGCTTAACTAAATTGGCCTTGAACACTGAAGCTTTCTTT.

This clone was picked up one time. V and J are TRBV4-2 and TRBJ2-3, with 14 bases aligning to TRBD2. The CDR3 is made up of 16 amino acids. The germline CDR1 and CDR2 sequences are LGHNA and YNFKEQ. After removal of 7 bases from V and 0 bases from J, the junction contained 3 bases not matched to a gene. CDR3 sequence (DNA): TGTGCCAGCACCCGACTAGCGGGGGGGAGCACAGATACGCAGTATTTT. Protein sequence: CASTRLAGGSTDTQYF.

The table lists this clone with a few counts. The chain is built from TRBV4-2 and TRBJ1-4; 11 nucleotides line up with TRBD1. The CDR3 totals 16 residues. Per germline, CDR1 LGHNA and CDR2 YNFKEQ. V trimming: 2 bases; J trimming: 7 bases; junction bases outside the gene matches: 6. The CDR3: CASSQPLDRGLEKLFF. CDR3 nucleotides: TGTGCCAGCAGCCAACCATTGGACAGGGGGCTTGAAAAACTGTTTTTT.

This clone was counted once. V usage is TRBV11-1 and J usage is TRBJ2-7; TRBD1 matches at 8 bases. From germline, CDR1 is SGHAT and CDR2 FQDESV (reference sequence). V lost 5 bases to trimming and J lost 4 bases; unmatched junction nucleotides: 7. CDR3 length: 14 residues. The CDR3 coding sequence is TGTGCCAGCAGCCCCCACACAGGGGGATACGAGCAGTACTTC. Its protein is CASSPHTGGYEQYF.

The chain uses TRBV27 and TRBJ2-7; 8 bases map to TRBD1. The CDR3 runs to 14 residues. Germline V gives CDR1 MNHEY, CDR2 SMNVEV (reference sequence). Trimming cost V 8 bases and J 0 bases; bases outside gene matches: 6. DNA for the CDR3: TGTGCCAGCTCTGACAGGGGAATCTCCTACGAGCAGTACTTC. It encodes CASSDRGISYEQYF.

The chain has TRBV27 and TRBJ2-1; 10 nucleotides agree with TRBD1. Trimming at V came to 1 base and at J to 15 bases, leaving 9 bases not matched to a gene. Per the germline V gene, CDR1 is MNHEY and CDR2 is SMNVEV (reference sequence). This CDR3 comprises 14 residues. CDR3 DNA: TGTGCCAGCAGTTTATGGAACGACAGGGGGCAGGTGTTCTTC. Amino acids: CASSLWNDRGQVFF.

The gene calls are TRBV10-2 and TRBJ2-2, with D perhaps TRBD1 (5 bases). Trimming removed 7 bases from V and 2 bases from J, with 11 bases in between. This CDR3 contains 14 residues. Germline V gives CDR1 WSHSY, CDR2 SAAADI. The CDR3 nucleotides read TGCGCCAGCACTGTAGGACAAAACACCGGGGAGCTGTTTTTT. Translation gives CASTVGQNTGELFF.

The table lists this clone with a few counts. This rearrangement joins TRBV14 to TRBJ1-1; 9 nucleotides agree with TRBD1. The germline CDR1 and CDR2 sequences are SGHDN and FVKESK. The CDR3 has 13 residues. After removal of 6 bases from V and 9 bases from J, the junction contained 8 bases not matched to a gene. In nucleotides, the CDR3 is TGTGCCAGCAGGCCTCAAACAGGGGGCAAAGCTTTCTTT. It codes for CASRPQTGGKAFF.

The gene calls are TRBV7-9 and TRBJ2-5, with D tentatively TRBD1 (6 bases). Germline assignment: CDR1 SEHNR and CDR2 FQNEAQ (reference sequence). V lost 4 bases to trimming and J lost 5 bases, with 8 bases between them. CDR3 length: 12 amino acids. DNA for the CDR3: TGTGCCAGCAGCTACCAGGGGGAGACCCAGTACTTC. Translating it yields CASSYQGETQYF.